Given below is one TCR beta chain in context. This clonotype was observed a handful of times. Its antigen has not been determined. The record has no base qualities; no much larger clone is one base away. The library was prepared using 5' RACE. The sample was run on an Illumina HiSeq 2500. A second about 7 to 11 cycle PCR used a sample-barcoded 5' primer and a J-beta primer mix. A unique molecular identifier was introduced onto each TCR beta cDNA molecule by a template-switch 5' adaptor carrying 12 random nucleotides. Each sample yielded at least 3 million CDR3-containing paired-end reads. The Mint cDNA synthesis kit, primed by a TRBC-specific oligonucleotide, was used to synthesize first-strand cDNA from all RNA. Following uracil-DNA glycosylase treatment, a first 18-cycle PCR with universal primers M1SS and BC2_uni_R was performed on all cDNA. Turning to the authors' computational methods: For normalization, 1 million high-quality reads were randomly selected from each sample, with every read carrying a distinct molecular identifier. Instead of being binned into consensus sequences, reads that shared molecular identifiers were thrown out. MiTCR, run with a Q25 quality threshold and the strictest error-elimination algorithm, handled CDR3 identification, clonotype clustering and error correction. A nonparametric unseen species model with Euler transformation was used to estimate lower-bound total TCR beta diversity. Through fastp at Q25 and MiXCR, TCRdb rebuilt clones from the public reads, retaining in-frame beta chains. Each record represents a unique CDR3 protein, reported with the most common genes and DNA among its rows. TCRdb, rather than the study authors, made the V and J calls. The sample table lists 750,000 to 950,000 distinct CDR3 sequences, 25% to 30% of them with a count of one. The top ten clonotypes cover 2.5% to 3.5% of the sample.

This entry comes from a study of blood T cells in healthy people across ages (dated by TCRdb to the mid-2010s). In the study overall: In model experiments, roughly one uniquely barcoded TCR beta cDNA molecule per two T cells was captured by template switching. Using deep sequencing normalized with unique cDNA molecular identifiers, the study measured how TCR beta repertoire diversity changes with age. The donors were split into four age groups: young (average approximately 16 years), middle-aged (about 40), aged (roughly 65) and long-lived (under 85). For two donors (one aged 18 to 30 and one aged 80 or older), the study analyzed two additional independent replicas of 1 million unique cDNA reads from the same blood draw. Findings and caveats that apply to the study as a whole: Total diversity estimates from one million sequenced T cells were considered lower bounds and underestimates. The long-lived group showed more naive CD4+ T cells, fewer expanded clones and increased TCR diversity than the aged group, suggesting age selection. The percentage of naive T cells measured by flow cytometry correlated strongly with observed TCR beta diversity. Because donor CMV infection status was unknown, age-related changes in expanded clonotypes were potentially confounded. Observed TCR beta diversity per million T cells fell roughly linearly with age, and a significant reduction was already apparent by age roughly 41. Bulk unsorted PBMC profiling prevented conclusive comparison of naive and antigen-experienced compartments.

The donors were about 40 Caucasian individuals from Russia, aged roughly 6 to 100 years, who were systemically healthy. Ten milliliters of peripheral blood were drawn from each donor into EDTA-treated Vacutainer tubes. PBMCs were isolated by Ficoll-Paque density-gradient centrifugation, with at least 7 million obtained per sample. Trizol reagent was used to extract total RNA from PBMCs, with at least 5 micrograms per sample. For every donor, flow cytometry on a PBMC aliquot measured the percentage of naive CD45RAhigh/CD27high T cells. Sequences SGHVS (CDR1) and FQNEAQ (CDR2) are obtained from the germline V gene. V drops 2 bases and J drops 0 bases, leaving 11 bases in between. Inclusive of the bounding cysteine and phenylalanine, the CDR3 is 15 residues long. The retained sequence is limited to the CDR3, 45 bases, with the frame set at the first base. The data were also submitted as part of a second study, on T cells of mothers and their children. Per that second paper: Nine systemically healthy Caucasian individuals served as donors, namely three mothers together with their six children. cDNA synthesis consumed the entire amount of extracted RNA, loaded at approximately 1.6 ug RNA in each 15 ul reaction. In the second PCR, sample barcodes and 2-4 random nucleotides were introduced via the M1S primer. Over 8.5 million TCR beta CDR3 reads were obtained for each mother, and about 3 million reads were obtained for each child. In both related and unrelated pairs, thymic selection shapes the output of TCR recombination in a similar way, with inherited differences having only a minor effect. Normalized repertoire overlap was always slightly but never significantly higher in related than unrelated mother-child pairs. No persistent microchimeric T cell clones were found, with a detection sensitivity of approximately 100 clones per million clonotypes. To look for features that set related mother-child pairs apart from unrelated individuals, the researchers ran deep NGS to compare the TCR beta repertoires of mothers and children. Mothers averaged roughly 40 +/- 4 years of age and children averaged about 10 +/- 4 years. Libraries were sequenced on Illumina HiSeq 2000 with 100+100 nt paired-end reads after adapter ligation with NEBNext reagents. To prevent cross-contamination, the mother and child libraries were prepared one month apart and sequenced in separate runs. For each donor, between about 500,000 and 2,000,000 distinct TCR beta clonotypes were identified. Naive TCR beta clonotypes were estimated from low-frequency clonotypes matched to each donor's FACS-determined naive share, without sorting.

The sequence was collected from a boy younger than 18 in good health. The material sequenced was blood. The receptor chain draws on TRBV7-8 and TRBJ2-7; no D gene is confidently identified. This receptor carries the CDR3 CASSLPVGPSYEQYF. The DNA sequence is TGTGCCAGCAGCTTACCCGTAGGGCCCTCCTACGAGCAGTACTTC. This CDR3, with the reference TRBV7-8 and TRBJ2-7 proteins standing in past its ends, gives the full variable domain GAGVSQSPRYKVAKRGQDVALRCDPISGHVSLFWYQQALGQGPEFLTYFQNEAQLDKSGLPSDRFFAERPEGSVSTLKIQRTQQEDSAVYLCASSLPVGPSYEQYFGPGTRLTVT.